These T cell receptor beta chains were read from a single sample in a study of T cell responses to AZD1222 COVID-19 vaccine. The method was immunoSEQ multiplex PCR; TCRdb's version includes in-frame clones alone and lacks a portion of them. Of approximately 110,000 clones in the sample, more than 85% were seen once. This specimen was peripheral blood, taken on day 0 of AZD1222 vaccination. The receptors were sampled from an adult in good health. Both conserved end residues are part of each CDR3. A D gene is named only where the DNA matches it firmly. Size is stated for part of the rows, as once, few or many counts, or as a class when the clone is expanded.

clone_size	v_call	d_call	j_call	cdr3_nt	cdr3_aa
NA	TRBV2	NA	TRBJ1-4	TGTGCCAGCAGTTCTGTTAATGAAAAACTGTTTTTT	CASSSVNEKLFF
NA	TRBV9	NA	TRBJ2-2	TGTGCCAGCAGCGTAGAAGGAGGAAGCTCCGGGGAGCTGTTTTTT	CASSVEGGSSGELFF
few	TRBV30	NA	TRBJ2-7	TGTGCCTGGAGTTACAGGATCTCCACTTACAAGCAGTACTTC	CAWSYRISTYKQYF
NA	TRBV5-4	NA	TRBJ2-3	TGTGCCAGCAGCTTGGGTGGGGAGTCCCTTACAGATACGCAGTATTTT	CASSLGGESLTDTQYF
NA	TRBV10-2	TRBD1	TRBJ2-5	TGCGCCAGCAGCAGGGACAGGCAAGAGACCCAGTACTTC	CASSRDRQETQYF
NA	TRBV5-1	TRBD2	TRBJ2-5	TGCGCCAGCAGCCCACGGACTAGCGGCCAAGAGACCCAGTACTTC	CASSPRTSGQETQYF
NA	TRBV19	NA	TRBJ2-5	TGTGCCAGTAGTATAAAACTCTTACAAGAGACCCAGTACTTC	CASSIKLLQETQYF
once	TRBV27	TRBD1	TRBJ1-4	TGTGCCAGCAGTCCCAGAATCAGACAGGGAGTGGGTGAAAAACTGTTTTTT	CASSPRIRQGVGEKLFF
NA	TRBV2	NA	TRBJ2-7	TGTGCCAGCAGCGAGTACGAGCAGTACTTC	CASSEYEQYF
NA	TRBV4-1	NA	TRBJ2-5	TGCGCCAGCAGCCAACGCAACGTGGGGGTAGAGACCCAGTACTTC	CASSQRNVGVETQYF
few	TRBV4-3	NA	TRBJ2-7	TGCGCCAGCAGCCAAGATTATTCCCTAGCTCAACCTACGGAGCAGTACTTC	CASSQDYSLAQPTEQYF
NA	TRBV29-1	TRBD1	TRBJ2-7	TGCAGCGTGGAAAAGACAGGGGGCTGGGAGCAGTACTTC	CSVEKTGGWEQYF
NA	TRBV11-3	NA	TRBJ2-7	TGTGCCAGCAGCTTAGGGGAGGCCTTAGGGGAGCAGTACTTC	CASSLGEALGEQYF
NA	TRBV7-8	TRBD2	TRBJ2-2	TGTGCCAGCAGCTCAAGAGCGGGGTTGACGAACACCGGGGAGCTGTTTTTT	CASSSRAGLTNTGELFF
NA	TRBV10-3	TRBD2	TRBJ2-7	TGTGCCATCAGTGATACGGGGGGGCCGAAACCCTACGAGCAGTACTTC	CAISDTGGPKPYEQYF
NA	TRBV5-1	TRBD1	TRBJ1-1	TGCGCCAGCAGTTTCGGGACAGGGAGGGTGTCCACTGAAGCTTTCTTT	CASSFGTGRVSTEAFF
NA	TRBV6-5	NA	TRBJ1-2	TGTGCCAGCAGTCCGGACACAAAGCCCGCCTATGGCTACACCTTC	CASSPDTKPAYGYTF
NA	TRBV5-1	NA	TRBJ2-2	TGCGCCAGCAGCTTGGGACAGGGGGAGCTGTTTTTT	CASSLGQGELFF
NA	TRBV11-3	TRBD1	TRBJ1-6	TGTGCCAGCAGCGACCCTGACAGGGGAGGATCACCCCTCCACTTT	CASSDPDRGGSPLHF
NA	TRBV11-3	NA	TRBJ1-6	TGTGCCAGCAGCTGGGACGGACCCAATTCACCCCTCCACTTT	CASSWDGPNSPLHF
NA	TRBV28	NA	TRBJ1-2	TGTGCCAGCAGTCTACAGGGATATGGCTACACCTTC	CASSLQGYGYTF
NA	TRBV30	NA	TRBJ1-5	TGTGCCTCGAAAGGGGGGAGGGAGCCCCAGCATTTT	CASKGGREPQHF
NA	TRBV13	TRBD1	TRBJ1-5	TGTGCCAGCGGACGTAACAGGGGTAGTGGCAATCAGCCCCAGCATTTT	CASGRNRGSGNQPQHF
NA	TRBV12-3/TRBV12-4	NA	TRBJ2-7	TGTGCCAGCAGTTTGCGGCAGATGGAGCAGTACTTC	CASSLRQMEQYF
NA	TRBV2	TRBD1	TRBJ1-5	TGTGCCAGCAGTGGACAGGGAAGGGATCAGCCCCAGCATTTT	CASSGQGRDQPQHF
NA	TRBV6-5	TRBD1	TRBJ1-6	TGTGCCAGCAGTTCTCGGACAGGGGCGGCAGCGTCACCCCTCCACTTT	CASSSRTGAAASPLHF
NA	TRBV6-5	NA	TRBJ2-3	TGTGCCAGCAGTTTTTACCCCCCCCCGAAACTAAAGCAGTATTTT	CASSFYPPPKLKQYF
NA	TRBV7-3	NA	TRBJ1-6	TGTGCCAGCAGCTTAAGTCCAGCAGGCTATAATTCACCCCTCCACTTT	CASSLSPAGYNSPLHF
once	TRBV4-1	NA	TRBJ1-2	TGCGCCAGCAGAAACCAAGCCCGGACGGCTAACTATGGCTACACCTTC	CASRNQARTANYGYTF
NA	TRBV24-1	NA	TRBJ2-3	TGTGCCACCAGTGATTTGCGGGGGTCCACAGATACGCAGTATTTT	CATSDLRGSTDTQYF
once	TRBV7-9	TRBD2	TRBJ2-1	TGTGCCAGCAGCAAACTAGCGGGGAATGACAATGAGCAGTTCTTC	CASSKLAGNDNEQFF
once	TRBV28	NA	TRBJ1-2	TGTGCCAGCAGAGTATCTGTCGGGGGACCTTCCTATGGCTACACCTTC	CASRVSVGGPSYGYTF
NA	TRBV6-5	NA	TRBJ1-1	TGTGCCAGCAGTTACGGGACATTGATGAACACTGAAGCTTTCTTT	CASSYGTLMNTEAFF
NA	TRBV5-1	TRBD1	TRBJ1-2	TGCGCCAGCAGCTTGGATTACGCGGGCAGGGGGGAGTATGGCTACACCTTC	CASSLDYAGRGEYGYTF
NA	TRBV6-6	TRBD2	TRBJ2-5	TGTGCCAGCAGTTACCGGGGAGGGATACCTCAAGAGACCCAGTACTTC	CASSYRGGIPQETQYF
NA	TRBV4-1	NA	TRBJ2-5	TGCGCCAGCAGCCATGGCCCCGGCACCGAAGAGACCCAGTACTTC	CASSHGPGTEETQYF
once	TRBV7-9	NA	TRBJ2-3	TGTGCCAGCAGCTTTTCAGTTAGCACAGATACGCAGTATTTT	CASSFSVSTDTQYF
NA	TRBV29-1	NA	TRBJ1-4	TGCAGCGTTCTTGCAACTAATGAAAAACTGTTTTTT	CSVLATNEKLFF
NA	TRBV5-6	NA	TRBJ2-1	TGTGCCAGCACGGGGCTGGGCCGAGACAATGAGCAGTTCTTC	CASTGLGRDNEQFF
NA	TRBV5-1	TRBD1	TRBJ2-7	TGCGCCAGCAGCTCGGGACAGGGGGGGCCCTACGAGCAGTACTTC	CASSSGQGGPYEQYF
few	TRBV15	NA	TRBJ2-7	TGTGCCACCAGCAGAGGCGACAGCGCTAGCTCCTACGAGCAGTACTTC	CATSRGDSASSYEQYF
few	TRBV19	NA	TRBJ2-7	TGTGCCAGTAGTATATGGTCAGCGGGCTACGAGCAGTACTTC	CASSIWSAGYEQYF
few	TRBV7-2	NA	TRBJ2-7	TGTGCCAGCACCACCTTCCTCTCCTACGAGCAGTACTTC	CASTTFLSYEQYF
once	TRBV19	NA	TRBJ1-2	TGTGCCAGTAGTATAGCTGAGGGCAGATATGGCTACACCTTC	CASSIAEGRYGYTF
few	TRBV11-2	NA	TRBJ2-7	TGTGCCAGCAGTTTCACCGGGGGTTACGAGCAGTACTTC	CASSFTGGYEQYF
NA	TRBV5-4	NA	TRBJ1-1	TGTGCCAGCAGCTTGGATATCTCACCCGCCGAAGCTTTCTTT	CASSLDISPAEAFF